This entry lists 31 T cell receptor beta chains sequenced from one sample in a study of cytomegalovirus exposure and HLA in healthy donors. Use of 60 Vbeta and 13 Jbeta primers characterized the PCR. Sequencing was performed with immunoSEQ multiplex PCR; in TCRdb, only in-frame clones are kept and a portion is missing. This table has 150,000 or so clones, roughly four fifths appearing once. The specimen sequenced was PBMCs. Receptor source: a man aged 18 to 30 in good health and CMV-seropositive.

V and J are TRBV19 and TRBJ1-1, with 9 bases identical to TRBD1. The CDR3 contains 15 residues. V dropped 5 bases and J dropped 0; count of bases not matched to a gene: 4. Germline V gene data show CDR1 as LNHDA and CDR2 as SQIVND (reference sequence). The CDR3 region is CASSGQGILNTEAFF. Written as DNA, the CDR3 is TGTGCCAGTAGTGGACAGGGGATTTTGAACACTGAAGCTTTCTTT.

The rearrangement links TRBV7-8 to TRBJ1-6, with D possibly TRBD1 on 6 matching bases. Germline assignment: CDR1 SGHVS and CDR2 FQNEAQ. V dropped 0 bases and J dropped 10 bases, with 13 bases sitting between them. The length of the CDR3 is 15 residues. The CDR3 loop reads CASSLAKGVRSPLHF. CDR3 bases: TGTGCCAGCAGCTTAGCGAAGGGGGTTAGGTCACCCCTCCACTTT.

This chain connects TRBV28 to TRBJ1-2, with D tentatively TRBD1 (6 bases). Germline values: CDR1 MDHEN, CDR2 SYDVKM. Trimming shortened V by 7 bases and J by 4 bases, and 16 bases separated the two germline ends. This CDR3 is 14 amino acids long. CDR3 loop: CASNNHGTPYGYTF. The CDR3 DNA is TGTGCCAGCAATAACCACGGGACACCCTATGGCTACACCTTC.

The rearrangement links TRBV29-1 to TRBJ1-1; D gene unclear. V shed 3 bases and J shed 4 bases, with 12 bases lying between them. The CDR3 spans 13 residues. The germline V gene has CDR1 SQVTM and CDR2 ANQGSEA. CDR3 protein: CSVDKEGSTEAFF. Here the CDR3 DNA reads TGCAGCGTTGACAAAGAGGGAAGCACTGAAGCTTTCTTT. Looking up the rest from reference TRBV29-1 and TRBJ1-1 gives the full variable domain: SAVISQKPSRDICQRGTSLTIQCQVDSQVTMMFWYRQQPGQSLTLIATANQGSEATYESGFVIDKFPISRPNLTFSTLTVSNMSPEDSSIYLCSVDKEGSTEAFFGQGTRLTVV.

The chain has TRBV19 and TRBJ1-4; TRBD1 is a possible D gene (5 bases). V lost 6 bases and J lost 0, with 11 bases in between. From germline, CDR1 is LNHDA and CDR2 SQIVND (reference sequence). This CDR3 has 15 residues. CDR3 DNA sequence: TGTGCCAGTAGGGGGGGAGGAGCAACTAATGAAAAACTGTTTTTT. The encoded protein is CASRGGGATNEKLFF.

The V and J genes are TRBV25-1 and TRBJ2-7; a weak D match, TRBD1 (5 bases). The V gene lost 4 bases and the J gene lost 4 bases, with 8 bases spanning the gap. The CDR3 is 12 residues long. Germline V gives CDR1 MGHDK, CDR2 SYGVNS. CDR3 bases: TGTGCCAGCAGTGGGACACTTTACGAGCAGTACTTC. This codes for CASSGTLYEQYF.

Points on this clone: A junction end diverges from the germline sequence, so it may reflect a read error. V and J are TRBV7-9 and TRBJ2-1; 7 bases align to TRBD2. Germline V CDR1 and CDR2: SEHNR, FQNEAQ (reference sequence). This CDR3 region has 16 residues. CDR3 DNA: TGTTCCAGCAGACCTCCCCGGGGGGATGGGCAAAATGAGCAGTTCTTC. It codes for CSSRPPRGDGQNEQFF. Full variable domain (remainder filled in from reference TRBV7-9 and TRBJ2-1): DTGVSQNPRHKITKRGQNVTFRCDPISEHNRLYWYRQTLGQGPEFLTYFQNEAQLEKSRLLSDRFSAERPKGSFSTLEIQRTEQGDSAMYLCSSRPPRGDGQNEQFFGPGTRLTVL.

CDR3 nucleotide sequence: TGTGCCAGCAGTGTAGAGGCAGTACCTAACTATGGCTACACCTTC. This encodes CASSVEAVPNYGYTF. The chain recombines TRBV2 with TRBJ1-2, with D hard to call. V lost 4 bases and J lost 0, with 12 bases in between. The CDR3 runs 15 residues. Germline V gene lookup returns CDR1 SNHLY and CDR2 FYNNEI. Drawing the rest from reference TRBV2 and TRBJ1-2, the complete variable domain is EPEVTQTPSHQVTQMGQEVILRCVPISNHLYFYWYRQILGQKVEFLVSFYNNEISEKSEIFDDQFSVERPDGSNFTLKIRSTKLEDSAMYFCASSVEAVPNYGYTFGSGTRLTVV.

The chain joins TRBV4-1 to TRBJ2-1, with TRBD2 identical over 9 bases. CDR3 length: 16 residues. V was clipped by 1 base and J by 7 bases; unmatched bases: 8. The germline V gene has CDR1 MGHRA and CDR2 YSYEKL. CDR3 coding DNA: TGCGCCAGCAGCCAAGGAGGCGGGAGGGCGGGTAATGAGCAGTTCTTC. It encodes CASSQGGGRAGNEQFF.

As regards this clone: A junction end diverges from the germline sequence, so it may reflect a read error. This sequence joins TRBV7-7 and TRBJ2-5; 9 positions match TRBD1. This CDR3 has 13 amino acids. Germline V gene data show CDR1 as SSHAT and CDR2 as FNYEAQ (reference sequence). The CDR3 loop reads CASTRQGGETQYF. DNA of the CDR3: TGTGCTAGCACCCGACAGGGGGGAGAGACCCAGTACTTC.

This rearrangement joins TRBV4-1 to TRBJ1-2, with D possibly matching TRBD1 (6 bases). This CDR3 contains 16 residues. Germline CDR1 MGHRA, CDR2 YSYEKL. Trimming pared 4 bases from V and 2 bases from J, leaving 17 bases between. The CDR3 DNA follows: TGCGCCAGCAGCCTCTTCCCGAGGGGGAAAAACTATGGCTACACCTTC. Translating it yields CASSLFPRGKNYGYTF.

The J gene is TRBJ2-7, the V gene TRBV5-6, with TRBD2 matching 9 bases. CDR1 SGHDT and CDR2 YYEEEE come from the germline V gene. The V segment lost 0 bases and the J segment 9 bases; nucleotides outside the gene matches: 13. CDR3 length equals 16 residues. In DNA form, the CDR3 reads TGTGCCAGCAGCTTGGGGGCTAGCGGGGATTCTACTACGCAGTACTTC. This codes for CASSLGASGDSTTQYF.

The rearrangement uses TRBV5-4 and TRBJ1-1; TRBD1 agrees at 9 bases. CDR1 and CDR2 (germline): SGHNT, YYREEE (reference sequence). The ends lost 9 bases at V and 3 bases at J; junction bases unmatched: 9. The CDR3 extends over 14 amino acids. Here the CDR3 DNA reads TGTGCCACCCGAACCGGGACAGGGTACACTGAAGCTTTCTTT. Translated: CATRTGTGYTEAFF.

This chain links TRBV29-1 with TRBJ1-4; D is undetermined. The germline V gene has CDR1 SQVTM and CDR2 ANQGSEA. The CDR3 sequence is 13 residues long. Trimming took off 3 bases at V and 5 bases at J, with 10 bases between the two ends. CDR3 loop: CSVETGVNEKLFF. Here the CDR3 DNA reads TGCAGCGTTGAGACCGGGGTCAATGAAAAACTGTTTTTT.

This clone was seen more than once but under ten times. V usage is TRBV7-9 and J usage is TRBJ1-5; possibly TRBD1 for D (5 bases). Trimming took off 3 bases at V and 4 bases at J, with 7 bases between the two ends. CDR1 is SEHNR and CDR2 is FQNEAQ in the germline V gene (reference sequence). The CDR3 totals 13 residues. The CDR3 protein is CASSFQGNQPQHF. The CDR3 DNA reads TGTGCCAGCAGCTTTCAGGGAAATCAGCCCCAGCATTTT.

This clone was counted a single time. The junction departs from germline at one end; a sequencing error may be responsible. Here the CDR3 reads CSSSLAERVSNTEAFF. The CDR3 region has the DNA TGTTCCAGCAGCTTAGCAGAACGCGTCTCGAACACTGAAGCTTTCTTT. This chain links TRBV7-9 with TRBJ1-1; no firm D call. The CDR3 spans 16 residues. CDR1 is SEHNR and CDR2 is FQNEAQ in the germline V gene (reference sequence).

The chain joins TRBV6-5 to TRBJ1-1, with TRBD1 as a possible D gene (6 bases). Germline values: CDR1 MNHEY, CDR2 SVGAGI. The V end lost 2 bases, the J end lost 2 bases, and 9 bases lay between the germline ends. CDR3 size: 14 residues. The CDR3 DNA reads TGTGCCAGCAGTTACGGGACATTCAACACTGAAGCTTTCTTT. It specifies CASSYGTFNTEAFF.

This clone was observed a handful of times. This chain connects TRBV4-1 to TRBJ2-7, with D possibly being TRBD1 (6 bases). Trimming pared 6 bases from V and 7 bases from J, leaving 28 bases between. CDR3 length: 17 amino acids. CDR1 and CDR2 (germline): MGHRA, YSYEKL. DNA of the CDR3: TGCGCCAGCAGTCAGCAGCGGATCAGAACCAAAGGGGGTGAGCAGTACTTC. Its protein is CASSQQRIRTKGGEQYF.

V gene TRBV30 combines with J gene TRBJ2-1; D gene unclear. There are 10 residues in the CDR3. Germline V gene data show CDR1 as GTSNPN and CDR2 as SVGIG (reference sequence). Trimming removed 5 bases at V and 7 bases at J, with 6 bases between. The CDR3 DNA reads TGTGCCTGGGCGGAGAATGAGCAGTTCTTC. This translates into CAWAENEQFF.

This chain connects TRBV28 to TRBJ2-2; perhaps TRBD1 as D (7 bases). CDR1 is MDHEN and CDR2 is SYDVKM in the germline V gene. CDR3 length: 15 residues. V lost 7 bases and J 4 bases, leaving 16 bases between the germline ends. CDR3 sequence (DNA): TGTGCCAGCACCCTAGGAGGGGGCGTCACCGGGGAGCTGTTTTTT. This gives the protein CASTLGGGVTGELFF.

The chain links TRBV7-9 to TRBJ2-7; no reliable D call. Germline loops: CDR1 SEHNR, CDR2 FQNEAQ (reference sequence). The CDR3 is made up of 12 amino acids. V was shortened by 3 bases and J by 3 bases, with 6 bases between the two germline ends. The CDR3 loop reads CASSFVNYEQYF. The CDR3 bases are TGTGCCAGCAGCTTCGTAAACTACGAGCAGTACTTC.

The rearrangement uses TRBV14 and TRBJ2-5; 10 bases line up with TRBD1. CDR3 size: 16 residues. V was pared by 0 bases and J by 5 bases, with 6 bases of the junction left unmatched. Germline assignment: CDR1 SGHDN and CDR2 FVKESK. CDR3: CASSQESGQGVETQYF. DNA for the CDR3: TGTGCCAGCAGCCAAGAAAGTGGACAGGGGGTTGAGACCCAGTACTTC.

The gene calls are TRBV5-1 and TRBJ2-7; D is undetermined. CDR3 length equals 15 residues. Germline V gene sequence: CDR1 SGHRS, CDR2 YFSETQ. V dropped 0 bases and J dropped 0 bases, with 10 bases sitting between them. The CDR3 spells CASSLVGADSYEQYF. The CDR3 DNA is TGCGCCAGCAGCTTGGTAGGTGCGGACTCCTACGAGCAGTACTTC.

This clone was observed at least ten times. The CDR3 DNA reads TGTGCCAGTAGTAAAGGGACTAGCATTTACGAGCAGTACTTC. Translating it yields CASSKGTSIYEQYF. The chain combines TRBV19 with TRBJ2-7, with 9 positions matching TRBD2. V was pared by 4 bases and J by 4 bases, with 5 bases of the junction left unmatched. Looked up from germline, CDR1 is LNHDA and CDR2 is SQIVND (reference sequence). CDR3 size: 14 residues.

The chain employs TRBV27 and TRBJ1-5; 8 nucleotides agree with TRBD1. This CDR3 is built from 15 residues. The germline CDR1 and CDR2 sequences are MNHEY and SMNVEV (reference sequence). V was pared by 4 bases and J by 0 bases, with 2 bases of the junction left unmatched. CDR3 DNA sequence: TGTGCCAGCAGTTCCGGGACAGGTAGCAATCAGCCCCAGCATTTT. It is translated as CASSSGTGSNQPQHF.

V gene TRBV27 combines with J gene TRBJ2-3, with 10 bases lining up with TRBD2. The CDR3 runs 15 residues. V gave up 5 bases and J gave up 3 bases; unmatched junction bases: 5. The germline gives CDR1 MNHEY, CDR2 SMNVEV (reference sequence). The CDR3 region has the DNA TGTGCCAGCAGTCCACCTAGCGGGGGTACAGATACGCAGTATTTT. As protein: CASSPPSGGTDTQYF.

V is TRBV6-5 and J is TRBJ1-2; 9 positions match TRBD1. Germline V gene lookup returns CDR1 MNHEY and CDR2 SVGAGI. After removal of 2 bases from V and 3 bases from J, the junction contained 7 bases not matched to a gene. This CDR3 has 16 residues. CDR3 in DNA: TGTGCCAGCAGTTACCTGGGACAGGGAAAGGACTATGGCTACACCTTC. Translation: CASSYLGQGKDYGYTF.

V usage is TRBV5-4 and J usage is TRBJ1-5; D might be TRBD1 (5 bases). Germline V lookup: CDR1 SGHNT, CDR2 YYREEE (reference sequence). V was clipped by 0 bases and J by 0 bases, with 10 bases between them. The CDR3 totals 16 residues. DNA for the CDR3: TGTGCCAGCAGCTTGGACGGGGGGGGTAGCAATCAGCCCCAGCATTTT. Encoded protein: CASSLDGGGSNQPQHF.

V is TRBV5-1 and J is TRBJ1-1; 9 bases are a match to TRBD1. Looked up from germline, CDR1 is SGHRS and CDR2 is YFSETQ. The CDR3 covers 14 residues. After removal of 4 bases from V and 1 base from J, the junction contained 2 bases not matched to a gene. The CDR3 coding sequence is TGCGCCAGCAGCGAGGGACAGGGGAACACTGAAGCTTTCTTT. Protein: CASSEGQGNTEAFF. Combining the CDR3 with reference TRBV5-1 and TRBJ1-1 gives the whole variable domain KAGVTQTPRYLIKTRGQQVTLSCSPISGHRSVSWYQQTPGQGLQFLFEYFSETQRNKGNFPGRFSGRQFSNSRSEMNVSTLELGDSALYLCASSEGQGNTEAFFGQGTRLTVV.

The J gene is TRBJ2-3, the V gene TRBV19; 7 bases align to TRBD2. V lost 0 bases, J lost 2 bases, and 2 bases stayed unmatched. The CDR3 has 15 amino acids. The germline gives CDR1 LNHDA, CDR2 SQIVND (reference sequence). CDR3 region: CASSIDGRATDTQYF. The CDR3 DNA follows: TGTGCCAGTAGTATAGATGGGAGGGCCACAGATACGCAGTATTTT.

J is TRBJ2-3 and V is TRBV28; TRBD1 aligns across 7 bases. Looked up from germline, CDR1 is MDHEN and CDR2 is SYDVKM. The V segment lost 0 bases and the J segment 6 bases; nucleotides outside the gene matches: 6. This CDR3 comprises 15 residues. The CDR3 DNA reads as TGTGCCAGCAGTTTATGGTCGGCAGGGGGTGATACGCAGTATTTT. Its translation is CASSLWSAGGDTQYF. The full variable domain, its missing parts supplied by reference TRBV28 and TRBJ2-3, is DVKVTQSSRYLVKRTGEKVFLECVQDMDHENMFWYRQDPGLGLRLIYFSYDVKMKEKGDIPEGYSVSREKKERFSLILESASTNQTSMYLCASSLWSAGGDTQYFGPGTRLTVL.